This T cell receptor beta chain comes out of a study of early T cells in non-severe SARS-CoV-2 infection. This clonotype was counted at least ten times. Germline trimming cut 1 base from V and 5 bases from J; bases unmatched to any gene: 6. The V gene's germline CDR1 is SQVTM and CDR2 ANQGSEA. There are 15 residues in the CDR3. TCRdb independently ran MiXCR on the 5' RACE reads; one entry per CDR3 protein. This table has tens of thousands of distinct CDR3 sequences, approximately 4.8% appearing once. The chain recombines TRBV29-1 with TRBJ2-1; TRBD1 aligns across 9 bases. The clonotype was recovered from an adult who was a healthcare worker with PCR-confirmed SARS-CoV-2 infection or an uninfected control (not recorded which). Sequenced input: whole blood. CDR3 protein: CSVEAPGQGHNEQFF. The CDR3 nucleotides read TGCAGCGTTGAAGCACCGGGACAGGGACACAATGAGCAGTTCTTC.